Listed below are T cell receptor beta chains from one sample, sequenced in a study of neurological immune-mediated disorders. MiXCR, run by TCRdb on the 5' RACE reads, gives a single entry per CDR3 protein. The profile covers tens of thousands of distinct CDR3 sequences, with around 3.7% appearing a single time and approximately 3.7% taken by the ten largest. What was sequenced was PBMCs. The receptors were sampled from a man in his forties or fifties with multiple sclerosis. Both conserved end residues are part of each CDR3. Each record gives: J gene, D gene, clone size, V gene, CDR3 DNA, CDR3 protein. D genes are given only for firm matches. Clone sizes are given selectively: once, few, many, or a class where the clone is expanded.

j_gene: TRBJ1-1; d_gene: -; abundance: many; v_gene: TRBV5-1; CDR3nt: TGCGCCAGCAGCTTGGCCGGTGTAGATCCACGGCCGAACACTGAAGCTTTCTTT; CDR3aa: CASSLAGVDPRPNTEAFF
j_gene: TRBJ2-4; d_gene: TRBD2; abundance: many; v_gene: TRBV27; CDR3nt: TGTGCCAGCAGTATAACTAGCGGGAGGACCAAAAACATTCAGTACTTC; CDR3aa: CASSITSGRTKNIQYF
j_gene: TRBJ2-1; d_gene: -; abundance: few; v_gene: TRBV7-2; CDR3nt: TGTGCCAGCAGTGTAGGGGCCTACAATGAGCAGTTCTTC; CDR3aa: CASSVGAYNEQFF
j_gene: TRBJ1-4; d_gene: -; abundance: few; v_gene: TRBV6-5; CDR3nt: TGTGCCAGCAGTCGGTCCAATGAAAAACTGTTTTTT; CDR3aa: CASSRSNEKLFF
j_gene: TRBJ2-1; d_gene: -; abundance: -; v_gene: TRBV2; CDR3nt: TGTGCCAGCACTGACCGGAGCAATGAGCAGTTCTTC; CDR3aa: CASTDRSNEQFF
j_gene: TRBJ1-6; d_gene: -; abundance: many; v_gene: TRBV10-2; CDR3nt: TGCGCCAGCAGTGAGGACGAAAATTCACCCCTCCACTTT; CDR3aa: CASSEDENSPLHF
j_gene: TRBJ2-3; d_gene: TRBD1; abundance: many; v_gene: TRBV4-1; CDR3nt: TGCGCCAGCAGCCGGGACAGGGAGACAGATACGCAGTATTTT; CDR3aa: CASSRDRETDTQYF
j_gene: TRBJ2-1; d_gene: TRBD2; abundance: many; v_gene: TRBV18; CDR3nt: TGTGCCAGCTCACCACCGGAGGGACTAGCACGCAATGAGCAGTTCTTC; CDR3aa: CASSPPEGLARNEQFF
j_gene: TRBJ2-4; d_gene: TRBD1; abundance: many; v_gene: TRBV5-1; CDR3nt: TGCGCCAGCCGTCGGGACAGGGAGAACATTCAGTACTTC; CDR3aa: CASRRDRENIQYF
j_gene: TRBJ2-1; d_gene: -; abundance: many; v_gene: TRBV12-3/TRBV12-4; CDR3nt: TGTGCCAGCAGTTTTCTTGCGAGCTCCTACAATGAGCAGTTCTTC; CDR3aa: CASSFLASSYNEQFF
j_gene: TRBJ2-3; d_gene: -; abundance: many; v_gene: TRBV5-1; CDR3nt: TGCGCCAGCAGCTTGGCTCCAATAACGGGTGCAGATACGCAGTATTTT; CDR3aa: CASSLAPITGADTQYF
j_gene: TRBJ2-3; d_gene: -; abundance: many; v_gene: TRBV24-1; CDR3nt: TGTGCCACCGAGCGGGGACAGGCGAGCACAGATACGCAGTATTTT; CDR3aa: CATERGQASTDTQYF
j_gene: TRBJ2-1; d_gene: -; abundance: many; v_gene: TRBV20-1; CDR3nt: TGCAGTGCTAGGCAACCAGCCCACACCGAGCAGTTCTTC; CDR3aa: CSARQPAHTEQFF
j_gene: TRBJ1-3; d_gene: -; abundance: many; v_gene: TRBV5-1; CDR3nt: TGCGCCAGCAGCACAGGGATATTACTTAACTCTGGAAACACCATATATTTT; CDR3aa: CASSTGILLNSGNTIYF
j_gene: TRBJ2-5; d_gene: -; abundance: -; v_gene: TRBV11-2; CDR3nt: TGTGCCAGCAGCTACCTGGACTCTAGGCCAGAGACCCAGTACTTC; CDR3aa: CASSYLDSRPETQYF
j_gene: TRBJ2-5; d_gene: -; abundance: many; v_gene: TRBV3-1; CDR3nt: TGTGCCAGCAGCCGACAGGAAGAGACCCAGTACTTC; CDR3aa: CASSRQEETQYF
j_gene: TRBJ2-6; d_gene: TRBD1; abundance: many; v_gene: TRBV20-1; CDR3nt: TGCAGTGCTACCACCCCGGGACAGGGAAGCTCTGGGGCCAACGTCCTGACTTTC; CDR3aa: CSATTPGQGSSGANVLTF
j_gene: TRBJ1-2; d_gene: -; abundance: many; v_gene: TRBV20-1; CDR3nt: TGCAGTGTCCGGACCGTCAGTAACTATGGCTACACCTTC; CDR3aa: CSVRTVSNYGYTF
j_gene: TRBJ1-1; d_gene: -; abundance: many; v_gene: TRBV25-1; CDR3nt: TGTGCCAGCAAGGGTAACACTGAAGCTTTCTTT; CDR3aa: CASKGNTEAFF
j_gene: TRBJ1-5; d_gene: TRBD1; abundance: many; v_gene: TRBV3-1; CDR3nt: TGTGCCAGCAGCCCGGGACAGGGAGTTGAGCCCCAGCATTTT; CDR3aa: CASSPGQGVEPQHF
j_gene: TRBJ2-2; d_gene: -; abundance: many; v_gene: TRBV3-1; CDR3nt: TGTGCCAGCAGCAGGGATTTGAACACCGGGGAGCTGTTTTTT; CDR3aa: CASSRDLNTGELFF
j_gene: TRBJ2-2; d_gene: -; abundance: many; v_gene: TRBV3-1; CDR3nt: TGTGCCAGCAGCCTCCGGACAGACACCGGGGAGCTGTTTTTT; CDR3aa: CASSLRTDTGELFF
j_gene: TRBJ2-1; d_gene: -; abundance: many; v_gene: TRBV20-1; CDR3nt: TGCAGTGCTAGAGCCAGCGGGCCCCTTGGTGAGCAGTTCTTC; CDR3aa: CSARASGPLGEQFF
j_gene: TRBJ2-3; d_gene: -; abundance: many; v_gene: TRBV18; CDR3nt: TGTGCCAGCTCACCACGGGCCCCAGATACGCAGTATTTT; CDR3aa: CASSPRAPDTQYF
j_gene: TRBJ2-7; d_gene: -; abundance: many; v_gene: TRBV18; CDR3nt: TGTGCCAGCTCACCCTCACATCGGGGGACCTACGAGCAGTACTTC; CDR3aa: CASSPSHRGTYEQYF
j_gene: TRBJ2-1; d_gene: -; abundance: few; v_gene: TRBV11-3; CDR3nt: TGTGCCAGCAGCTTAGGATCGATCAATGAGCAGTTCTTC; CDR3aa: CASSLGSINEQFF
j_gene: TRBJ2-1; d_gene: TRBD2; abundance: many; v_gene: TRBV7-2; CDR3nt: TGTGCCAGCAGCCCTCGTGGTAGCGGGGTGGATGAGCAGTTCTTC; CDR3aa: CASSPRGSGVDEQFF
j_gene: TRBJ2-3; d_gene: -; abundance: many; v_gene: TRBV5-1; CDR3nt: TGCGCCAGCAGCCAGGGGGGAAGTACAGATACGCAGTATTTT; CDR3aa: CASSQGGSTDTQYF
j_gene: TRBJ2-7; d_gene: -; abundance: many; v_gene: TRBV12-3/TRBV12-4; CDR3nt: TGTGCCAGTCGCGGCGGGGCTACCTACGAGCAGTACTTC; CDR3aa: CASRGGATYEQYF
j_gene: TRBJ2-1; d_gene: -; abundance: many; v_gene: TRBV20-1; CDR3nt: TGCAGTGCTAGAGGGAAGGACCTCTACAATGAGCAGTTCTTC; CDR3aa: CSARGKDLYNEQFF
j_gene: TRBJ2-1; d_gene: -; abundance: many; v_gene: TRBV12-3/TRBV12-4; CDR3nt: TGTGCCAGCACCCCGACTAGTCACTACAATGAGCAGTTCTTC; CDR3aa: CASTPTSHYNEQFF
j_gene: TRBJ1-1; d_gene: TRBD1; abundance: many; v_gene: TRBV3-1; CDR3nt: TGTGCCAGCAGCGGTCGGGACAGGAATTCTGAAGCTTTCTTT; CDR3aa: CASSGRDRNSEAFF
j_gene: TRBJ2-7; d_gene: TRBD2; abundance: many; v_gene: TRBV7-9; CDR3nt: TGTGCCAGCAGCTTTCTAGCGGGGGGGGCGCAGTACTTC; CDR3aa: CASSFLAGGAQYF
j_gene: TRBJ2-5; d_gene: TRBD2; abundance: many; v_gene: TRBV10-3; CDR3nt: TGTGCCATCAGGGGAAGCGGGAGCCCTCAAGAGACCCAGTACTTC; CDR3aa: CAIRGSGSPQETQYF
j_gene: TRBJ2-3; d_gene: -; abundance: few; v_gene: TRBV5-6; CDR3nt: TGTGCCAGCAGCCTGAGGACGGGGGTCTCAGATACGCAGTATTTT; CDR3aa: CASSLRTGVSDTQYF
j_gene: TRBJ2-7; d_gene: TRBD1; abundance: many; v_gene: TRBV19; CDR3nt: TGTGCCAGTAGCCCAGGAGAGGGGGCTAACGAGCAGTACTTC; CDR3aa: CASSPGEGANEQYF
j_gene: TRBJ1-2; d_gene: -; abundance: many; v_gene: TRBV5-1; CDR3nt: TGCGCCAGCAGCTCGACCCCCCTTACCGGAACGGAGGGCTACACCTTC; CDR3aa: CASSSTPLTGTEGYTF
j_gene: TRBJ1-4; d_gene: -; abundance: many; v_gene: TRBV7-7; CDR3nt: TGTGCCAGCAGCTTAGGCGGGGGCCCAAATGAAAAACTGTTTTTT; CDR3aa: CASSLGGGPNEKLFF
j_gene: TRBJ2-2; d_gene: TRBD1; abundance: many; v_gene: TRBV5-4; CDR3nt: TGTGCCAGCAGCGCTACAGGGGGCCCGAGTTCCCCCGGGGAGCTGTTTTTT; CDR3aa: CASSATGGPSSPGELFF
j_gene: TRBJ2-3; d_gene: TRBD2; abundance: many; v_gene: TRBV6-5; CDR3nt: TGTGCCAGCAGTTCTTTCGGGGGGAACACAGATACGCAGTATTTT; CDR3aa: CASSSFGGNTDTQYF
j_gene: TRBJ2-3; d_gene: TRBD1; abundance: many; v_gene: TRBV7-9; CDR3nt: TGTGCCAGCAGCCCCGGGACAGGTCAAGCAGATACGCAGTATTTT; CDR3aa: CASSPGTGQADTQYF